This passage covers 21 T cell receptor beta chains from one sample sequenced in a study of T cell clonotyping in hematopoietic cell transplantation. Time point meaning: recipient sample about 28 days before transplant, after cytoreduction. Assay used: immunoSEQ multiplex PCR; TCRdb lists only in-frame clones, some missing. Among about 69,000 clones, about 96% were seen once, and the ten largest hold around 1.5%. The sequenced sample was peripheral blood mononuclear cells, obtained before stem cell transplant. The receptor source for this set is a woman between 50 and 59 years old with acute myeloid leukemia. Some clones in this sample may be carry-over from other donors' samples.

This clone came up once. The CDR3 reads CASTDGGRAEAFF. The CDR3 region has the DNA TGTGCCAGCACCGATGGGGGTAGGGCTGAAGCTTTCTTT. This chain uses TRBV6-5 with TRBJ1-1; D may be TRBD1 (5 bases). The CDR3 spans 13 residues. Germline lookup yields CDR1 MNHEY and CDR2 SVGAGI. V was shortened by 7 bases and J by 6 bases, with 15 bases between the two germline ends.

This chain links TRBV6-1 with TRBJ2-3, with D perhaps being TRBD1 or TRBD2 (6 bases each). CDR1 and CDR2 (germline): MNHNS, SASEGT. This CDR3 spans 15 amino acids. Trimming pared 2 bases from V and 3 bases from J, leaving 12 bases between. CDR3 amino acids: CASSERRGQTDTQYF. The CDR3 coding sequence is TGTGCCAGCAGTGAACGTCGGGGGCAGACAGATACGCAGTATTTT.

This clone has a handful of counts. The chain has TRBV7-9 and TRBJ2-5; weak D call: TRBD1 (6 bases). The germline V gene encodes CDR1 SEHNR and CDR2 FQNEAQ (reference sequence). The V and J ends lost 5 bases and 2 bases respectively, with 15 bases between them. CDR3 length: 15 residues. The CDR3 DNA reads as TGTGCCAGCAGCCTGATATCGACAGGTCAAGAGACCCAGTACTTC. This encodes CASSLISTGQETQYF. Variable domain in full (rest from reference TRBV7-9 and TRBJ2-5): DTGVSQNPRHKITKRGQNVTFRCDPISEHNRLYWYRQTLGQGPEFLTYFQNEAQLEKSRLLSDRFSAERPKGSFSTLEIQRTEQGDSAMYLCASSLISTGQETQYFGPGTRLLVL.

The J gene is TRBJ2-3, the V gene TRBV29-1; D is unresolved. The germline gives CDR1 SQVTM, CDR2 ANQGSEA. The CDR3 consists of 13 residues. V was shortened by 5 bases and J by 0 bases, with 9 bases between the two germline ends. CDR3: CSVITVSTDTQYF. The CDR3 DNA reads TGCAGCGTTATAACAGTTAGCACAGATACGCAGTATTTT.

In its sample, this clone was seen once. This chain uses TRBV7-6 with TRBJ1-1, with TRBD1 as a possible D gene (5 bases). Germline assignment: CDR1 SGHVS and CDR2 FNYEAQ. Trimming cost V 0 bases and J 6 bases, with 14 bases left between them. The CDR3 extends over 15 amino acids. The CDR3 loop reads CASSLAPGTVAEAFF. The DNA for the CDR3 is TGTGCCAGCAGCTTAGCCCCAGGGACGGTTGCTGAAGCTTTCTTT. Full variable domain (missing parts from reference TRBV7-6 and TRBJ1-1): GAGVSQSPRYKVTKRGQDVALRCDPISGHVSLYWYRQALGQGPEFLTYFNYEAQQDKSGLPNDRFSAERPEGSISTLTIQRTEQRDSAMYRCASSLAPGTVAEAFFGQGTRLTVV.

This clone was seen just once. This chain links TRBV7-2 with TRBJ1-3, with D hard to call. The CDR3 totals 12 residues. Looked up from germline, CDR1 is SGHTA and CDR2 is FQGNSA. V gave up 3 bases and J gave up 6 bases, with 6 bases separating them. This CDR3 reads CASSFFANTIYF. The CDR3 bases are TGTGCCAGCAGCTTTTTTGCAAACACCATATATTTT.

The rearrangement joins TRBV18 to TRBJ1-2; 9 nucleotides match TRBD1. Germline V gives CDR1 KGHSH, CDR2 LQKENI. V was clipped by 0 bases and J by 8 bases; unmatched bases: 4. This CDR3 is built from 14 residues. The CDR3 spells CASSPPGTGYGYTF. The CDR3 bases are TGTGCCAGCTCACCACCCGGGACAGGGTACGGCTACACCTTC.

The rearrangement joins TRBV19 to TRBJ1-1; D call uncertain. Germline V gives CDR1 LNHDA, CDR2 SQIVND (reference sequence). V lost 3 bases, J lost 2 bases, and 7 bases lay in between. This CDR3 has 13 amino acids. DNA for the CDR3: TGTGCCAGTAGTATGGGCCCCAACACTGAAGCTTTCTTT. It codes for CASSMGPNTEAFF.

The rearrangement uses TRBV11-3 and TRBJ2-2; D may match TRBD1 or TRBD2 (5 bases each). Germline V gene data show CDR1 as SGHNT and CDR2 as YENEEA. V was clipped by 1 base and J by 6 bases, with 9 bases between them. The CDR3 spans 14 residues. For the CDR3, the DNA is TGTGCCAGCAGCTTAGGACAGAGGGCCGGGGAGCTGTTTTTT. Protein sequence: CASSLGQRAGELFF.

This chain joins TRBV4-1 and TRBJ2-3; tentatively, D is TRBD1 (7 bases). The CDR3 spans 17 residues. Per germline, CDR1 MGHRA and CDR2 YSYEKL. Trimming removed 2 bases from V and 1 base from J, with 16 bases in between. The DNA of the CDR3 is TGCGCCAGCAGCCAACCCCAGGGGGGAGTTGGCACAGATACGCAGTATTTT. Protein sequence: CASSQPQGGVGTDTQYF.

The chain has TRBV18 and TRBJ1-5; the D is unclear. Germline assignment: CDR1 KGHSH and CDR2 LQKENI. V lost 4 bases to trimming and J lost 2 bases, with 12 bases between them. The CDR3 is 15 amino acids. DNA of the CDR3: TGTGCCAGCTCACAGACGGGTAATGGCAATCAGCCCCAGCATTTT. This codes for CASSQTGNGNQPQHF.

This sequence joins TRBV19 and TRBJ2-2, with 9 bases that match TRBD1. Germline-derived CDR1 and CDR2 are LNHDA and SQIVND (reference sequence). The CDR3 has 15 residues. V dropped 4 bases and J dropped 5; count of bases not matched to a gene: 5. This CDR3 is CASSSGTGRTGELFF. The CDR3 DNA sequence: TGTGCCAGTAGTAGCGGGACAGGGAGAACCGGGGAGCTGTTTTTT. Full variable domain (remainder filled in from reference TRBV19 and TRBJ2-2): DGGITQSPKYLFRKEGQNVTLSCEQNLNHDAMYWYRQDPGQGLRLIYYSQIVNDFQKGDIAEGYSVSREKKESFPLTVTSAQKNPTAFYLCASSSGTGRTGELFFGEGSRLTVL.

The chain couples TRBV5-5 to TRBJ2-7; 9 nucleotides align to TRBD1. The V gene's germline CDR1 is SGHKS and CDR2 YYEKEE (reference sequence). This CDR3 is built from 15 residues. V lost 4 bases and J lost 0; bases outside the gene matches: 5. CDR3 region: CASSKGQGTSYEQYF. CDR3 sequence (DNA): TGTGCCAGCAGCAAGGGACAGGGAACCTCCTACGAGCAGTACTTC.

This chain uses TRBV5-1 with TRBJ2-2, with D uncertain. Germline lookup yields CDR1 SGHRS and CDR2 YFSETQ. The V gene lost 6 bases and the J gene lost 4 bases, with 13 bases spanning the gap. The CDR3 contains 14 residues. CDR3 protein: CASISMGSTGELFF. As DNA, the CDR3 is TGCGCCAGCATTTCGATGGGCAGCACCGGGGAGCTGTTTTTT.

The V call is TRBV5-6, the J call TRBJ2-7, with 8 bases aligning to TRBD1. Germline CDR1 and CDR2: SGHDT and YYEEEE. V lost 4 bases to trimming and J lost 7 bases; unmatched junction nucleotides: 7. This CDR3 contains 13 residues. CDR3 protein: CASSPRGRLEQYF. As DNA, the CDR3 is TGTGCCAGCAGCCCCAGGGGGCGTTTAGAGCAGTACTTC.

The chain employs TRBV30 and TRBJ1-1; TRBD1 aligns across 12 bases. CDR1 GTSNPN and CDR2 SVGIG come from the germline V gene (reference sequence). With V trimmed by 8 bases and J by 0 bases, 4 bases remained unmatched. CDR3 length: 14 amino acids. The CDR3 loop is CARDRGQVNTEAFF. DNA for the CDR3: TGTGCCCGGGACAGGGGGCAAGTGAACACTGAAGCTTTCTTT.

The J gene is TRBJ1-4, the V gene TRBV9, with TRBD1 matching 7 bases. V lost 4 bases, J lost 5 bases, and 8 bases stayed unmatched. Germline V gene data show CDR1 as SGDLS and CDR2 as YYNGEE. This CDR3 has 15 amino acids. The CDR3 region is CASSSYRGENEKLFF. The CDR3 DNA sequence: TGTGCCAGCAGCTCCTACAGGGGTGAGAATGAAAAACTGTTTTTT.

This clone has just one count. Here the CDR3 reads CASSLNSYSNQPQHF. The CDR3 DNA sequence: TGTGCCAGCAGCTTAAACAGCTATAGCAATCAGCCCCAGCATTTT. This chain links TRBV7-2 with TRBJ1-5, with D hard to call. This CDR3 has 15 amino acids. Germline assignment: CDR1 SGHTA and CDR2 FQGNSA. With 2 bases removed from V and 0 bases from J, the gap between germline ends came to 8 bases.

The CDR3 reads CASSHSNREDTQYF. CDR3 DNA sequence: TGCGCCAGCAGCCATTCCAACAGGGAGGATACGCAGTATTTT. The V gene is TRBV4-1, the J gene TRBJ2-3; D perhaps matches TRBD1 (6 bases). The CDR3 totals 14 residues. CDR1 and CDR2 from the germline V gene are MGHRA and YSYEKL. Trimming took off 3 bases at V and 6 bases at J, with 13 bases between the two ends.

The V call is TRBV14, the J call TRBJ2-7; no firm D call. This CDR3 spans 15 amino acids. V dropped 2 bases and J dropped 6 bases, with 17 bases sitting between them. In germline, CDR1 is SGHDN, CDR2 FVKESK. The CDR3 sequence is CASSQILALPSEQYF. The CDR3 region has the DNA TGTGCCAGCAGCCAAATCCTGGCATTACCCTCCGAGCAGTACTTC.

The chain links TRBV27 to TRBJ1-2; D remains ambiguous. This CDR3 has 13 amino acids. Trimming took 6 bases from V and 2 from J, leaving 10 bases between them. Germline V CDR1 and CDR2: MNHEY, SMNVEV (reference sequence). The CDR3 nucleotides are TGTGCCAGCAGCACTTCAGAGAACTATGGCTACACCTTC. This encodes CASSTSENYGYTF.